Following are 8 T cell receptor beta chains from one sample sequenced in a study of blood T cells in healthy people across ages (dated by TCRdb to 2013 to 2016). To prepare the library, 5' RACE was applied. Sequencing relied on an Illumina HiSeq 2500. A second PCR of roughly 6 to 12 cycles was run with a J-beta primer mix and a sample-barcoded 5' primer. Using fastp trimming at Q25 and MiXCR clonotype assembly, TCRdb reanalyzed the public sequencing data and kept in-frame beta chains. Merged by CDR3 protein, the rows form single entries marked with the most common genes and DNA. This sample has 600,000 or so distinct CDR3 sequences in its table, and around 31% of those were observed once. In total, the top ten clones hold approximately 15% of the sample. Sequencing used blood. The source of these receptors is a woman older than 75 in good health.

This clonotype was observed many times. The CDR3 nucleotides read TGCAGTGCTCGCCCCCGGGGCCCGGATTCACCCCTCCACTTT. Its translation is CSARPRGPDSPLHF. The chain links TRBV20-1 to TRBJ1-6, with a possible D match to TRBD1 (5 bases). This CDR3 is built from 14 residues. V lost 5 bases, J lost 8 bases, and 16 bases lay in between. CDR1 and CDR2 (germline): DFQATT, SNEGSKA (reference sequence).

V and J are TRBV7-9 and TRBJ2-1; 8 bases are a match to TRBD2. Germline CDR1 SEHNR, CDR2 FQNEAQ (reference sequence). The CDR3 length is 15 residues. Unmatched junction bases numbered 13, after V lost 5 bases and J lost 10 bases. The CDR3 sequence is CASSHPGTSIWEQFF. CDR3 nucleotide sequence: TGTGCCAGCAGCCATCCCGGGACTAGTATTTGGGAGCAGTTCTTC.

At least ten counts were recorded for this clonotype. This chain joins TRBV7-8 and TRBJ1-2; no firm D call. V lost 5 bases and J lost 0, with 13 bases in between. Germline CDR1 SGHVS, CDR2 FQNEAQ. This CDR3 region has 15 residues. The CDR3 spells CASSPRTDANYGYTF. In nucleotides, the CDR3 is TGTGCCAGCAGCCCCCGGACGGACGCTAACTATGGCTACACCTTC.

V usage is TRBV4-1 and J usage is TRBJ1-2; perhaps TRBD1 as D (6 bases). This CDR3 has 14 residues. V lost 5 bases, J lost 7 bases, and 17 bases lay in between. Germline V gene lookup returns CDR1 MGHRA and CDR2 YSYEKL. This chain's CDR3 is CASSLFRQEGGYTF. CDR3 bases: TGCGCCAGCAGCTTGTTTCGACAGGAGGGTGGCTACACCTTC.

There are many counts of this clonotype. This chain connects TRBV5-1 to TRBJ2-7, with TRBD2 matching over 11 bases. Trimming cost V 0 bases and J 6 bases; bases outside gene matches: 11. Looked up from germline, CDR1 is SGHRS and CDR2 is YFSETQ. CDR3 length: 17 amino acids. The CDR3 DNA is TGCGCCAGCAGCTTGGCCCACTTTAGCGGGGGGGCCGGCGAGCAGTACTTC. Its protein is CASSLAHFSGGAGEQYF.

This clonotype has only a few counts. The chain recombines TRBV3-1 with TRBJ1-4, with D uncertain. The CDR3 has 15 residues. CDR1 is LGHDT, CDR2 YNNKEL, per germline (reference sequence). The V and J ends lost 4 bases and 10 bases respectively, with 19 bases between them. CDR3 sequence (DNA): TGTGCCAGCAGCCCCCAAGGGCAGACAACTGGAAAACTGTTTTTT. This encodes CASSPQGQTTGKLFF. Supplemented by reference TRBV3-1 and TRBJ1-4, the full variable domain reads DTAVSQTPKYLVTQMGNDKSIKCEQNLGHDTMYWYKQDSKKFLKIMFSYNNKELIINETVPNRFSPKSPDKAHLNLHINSLELGDSAVYFCASSPQGQTTGKLFFGSGTQLSVL.

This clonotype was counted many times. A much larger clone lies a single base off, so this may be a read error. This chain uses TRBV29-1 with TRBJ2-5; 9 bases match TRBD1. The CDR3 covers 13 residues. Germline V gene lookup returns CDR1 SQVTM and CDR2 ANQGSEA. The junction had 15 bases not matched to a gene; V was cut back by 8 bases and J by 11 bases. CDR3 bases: TGCAGCCTCCGGGACAGGGTCCACAATGAGCAGTACTTC. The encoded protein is CSLRDRVHNEQYF.

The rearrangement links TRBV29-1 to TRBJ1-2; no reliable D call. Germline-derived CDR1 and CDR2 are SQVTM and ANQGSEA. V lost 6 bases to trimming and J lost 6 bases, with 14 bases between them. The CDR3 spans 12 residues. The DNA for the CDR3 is TGCAGCGTCGAGCGGGGAATGAATGGCTACACCTTC. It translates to CSVERGMNGYTF.